The rows below give T cell receptor beta chains drawn from one sample of a study of blood T cell repertoires in COVID-19. Sequenced by immunoSEQ multiplex PCR; TCRdb stores in-frame clones only, minus some. This repertoire shows about 370,000 clones, 75% to 90% found once; its top ten account for approximately 1%. Sequencing was performed on PBMCs or T cells enriched from blood (not recorded which). Every receptor here comes from a man aged 18 to 29 who had recovered from COVID-19. Each CDR3 is given with its conserved first and last residue. The D gene is left open where the match is weak. Size values are once, few and many counts, or a class for expanded clones, and some rows have none.

once | TRBJ2-7 | TRBV28 | TRBD2 | TGTGCCAGCAGCCGTAGCGGGGGGTCCTACGAGCAGTACTTC | CASSRSGGSYEQYF
NA | TRBJ1-1 | TRBV18 | TRBD1 | TGTGCCAGCTCAACGACCAGGGGGAGGACTGAAGCTTTCTTT | CASSTTRGRTEAFF
NA | TRBJ1-2 | TRBV7-2 | NA | TGTGCCAGCAGCTTGACAGCCGCCGGCTACACCTTC | CASSLTAAGYTF
NA | TRBJ1-1 | TRBV7-3 | NA | TGTGCCAGCAGCTTATCAGGAGCCGGCGGGGAGGAAGCTTTCTTT | CASSLSGAGGEEAFF
NA | TRBJ1-1 | TRBV7-8 | NA | TGTGCCAGCAGCCCACAATACATGAACACTGAAGCTTTCTTT | CASSPQYMNTEAFF
NA | TRBJ2-4 | TRBV28 | NA | TGTGCCAGCACTTTCCGGGAGCAGCAGTACTTC | CASTFREQQYF
NA | TRBJ2-7 | TRBV5-1 | TRBD1 | TGCGCCAGCAGCTTGGGGACAGGGGGCGGCTACGAGCAGTACTTC | CASSLGTGGGYEQYF
NA | TRBJ1-2 | TRBV7-2 | NA | TGTGCCAGCAGCTTAGGGCCGAAACAATGGACACTTGAAGCAAGGGGCTACACCTTC | CASSLGPKQWTLEARGYTF
once | TRBJ2-5 | TRBV9 | NA | TGTGCCAGCAGCGTAGGATTGGGACTCGGAGACACCCAGTACTTC | CASSVGLGLGDTQYF
NA | TRBJ1-4 | TRBV6-5 | TRBD1 | TGTGCCAGCAAGAAGAAGGGACAGTTCAACGAAAAACTGTTTTTT | CASKKKGQFNEKLFF
NA | TRBJ2-3 | TRBV30 | TRBD2 | TGTGCCTGGAGTCTCGGGACTAGCGGGGGATTTTCTATCACAGATACGCAGTATTTT | CAWSLGTSGGFSITDTQYF
once | TRBJ2-1 | TRBV13 | TRBD2 | TGTGCCAGCAGCTTAAGACTAGCGGGGACAGAGCAGTTCTTC | CASSLRLAGTEQFF
NA | TRBJ2-7 | TRBV4-3 | NA | TGCGCCAGCAGCCAAGAAGTGAGCAGGGGAGCATCCTACGAGCAGTACTTC | CASSQEVSRGASYEQYF
NA | TRBJ1-1 | TRBV7-3 | NA | TGTGCCAGCAGCGTGACTGGGGGAGGCACTGAAGCTTTCTTT | CASSVTGGGTEAFF
NA | TRBJ1-1 | TRBV5-1 | TRBD1 | TGCGCCAGCAGCTACACAGGGGGCACTGAAGCTTTCTTT | CASSYTGGTEAFF
NA | TRBJ2-1 | TRBV7-9 | NA | TGTGCCAGCAGCTTACTGGGGCAGGGGACTGAGCAGTTCTTC | CASSLLGQGTEQFF
once | TRBJ1-1 | TRBV6-5 | TRBD1 | TGTGCCAGCAGCCTGGGGACAGGGTGGACTGAAGCTTTCTTT | CASSLGTGWTEAFF
few | TRBJ2-5 | TRBV6-2/TRBV6-3 | TRBD2 | TGTGCCAGCAGTTACGGGGGGCTAGCGGGGACCCAGTACTTC | CASSYGGLAGTQYF
NA | TRBJ2-1 | TRBV6-2/TRBV6-3 | NA | TGTGCCAGCAGTTACTCGTTGGTAGCTACGAGAAATGAGCAGTTCTTC | CASSYSLVATRNEQFF
NA | TRBJ2-2 | TRBV4-1 | NA | TGCGCCAGCAGCCAACAGGGAACCGGGGAGCTGTTTTTT | CASSQQGTGELFF
NA | TRBJ1-3 | TRBV9 | NA | TGTGCCAGCAGCGTAACTGGCGGCTCTGGAAACACCATATATTTT | CASSVTGGSGNTIYF
once | TRBJ2-7 | TRBV19 | NA | TGTGCCAGTACAGCCGGGGGTAACTACGAGCAGTACTTC | CASTAGGNYEQYF
NA | TRBJ2-5 | TRBV7-9 | NA | TGTGCCAGCAGCTTACGACAGAAAGAGACCCAGTACTTC | CASSLRQKETQYF
NA | TRBJ1-1 | TRBV18 | TRBD1 | TGTGCCAGCTCACCACCGACAGGGAGGAAAGCTTTCTTT | CASSPPTGRKAFF
NA | TRBJ1-2 | TRBV9 | TRBD1 | TGTGCCAGCAGCGTAGGAGGACAGGACCTCTATGGCTACACCTTC | CASSVGGQDLYGYTF
NA | TRBJ1-1 | TRBV19 | NA | TGTGCCAGTAGTACGCAGGGAGGAAACACTGAAGCTTTCTTT | CASSTQGGNTEAFF
NA | TRBJ2-1 | TRBV5-4 | NA | TGTGCCAGCAGCTTGGTGGCAGGTAATAATGAGCAGTTCTTC | CASSLVAGNNEQFF
once | TRBJ1-5 | TRBV6-2/TRBV6-3 | NA | TGTGCCAGCAGTTACCAGGGTGGCAATCAGCCCCAGCATTTT | CASSYQGGNQPQHF
few | TRBJ2-5 | TRBV9 | NA | TGTGCCAGCAGCGCCACCGGGATACAAGAGACCCAGTACTTC | CASSATGIQETQYF
NA | TRBJ2-1 | TRBV6-1 | TRBD2 | TGTGCCAGCAGTGAAGAAGGCGGGAGTCATCTTTACAATGAGCAGTTCTTC | CASSEEGGSHLYNEQFF
NA | TRBJ2-7 | TRBV7-9 | NA | TGTGCCAGCAGACCCCCGGGGAGCTCCTACGAGCAGTACTTC | CASRPPGSSYEQYF
once | TRBJ2-5 | TRBV23-1 | NA | TGCGCCAGTCTCAGGTATGAGACCCAGTACTTC | CASLRYETQYF
NA | TRBJ2-5 | TRBV24-1 | NA | TGTGCCACCAGTGATAGTGGGAGTGAGACCCAGTACTTC | CATSDSGSETQYF
NA | TRBJ2-3 | TRBV19 | NA | TGTGCCAGTAGTATGACTCCTCTAGACACAGATACGCAGTATTTT | CASSMTPLDTDTQYF
NA | TRBJ2-3 | TRBV28 | NA | TGTGCCAGCAGTTTCCCTTTACAGGGTTTGGCTGGCACAGATACGCAGTATTTT | CASSFPLQGLAGTDTQYF
NA | TRBJ1-2 | TRBV7-9 | TRBD1 | TGTGCCAGCAGCTTCGTCGGGACAGCTAACTATGGCTACACCTTC | CASSFVGTANYGYTF
NA | TRBJ1-4 | TRBV5-1 | TRBD1 | TGCGCCAGCAGCAGCGACAGGGGTCAGAATGAAAAACTGTTTTTT | CASSSDRGQNEKLFF
NA | TRBJ1-2 | TRBV4-1 | NA | TGCGCCAGCAGCCAAGAAGGACTACGTGGCTACACCTTC | CASSQEGLRGYTF
NA | TRBJ1-6 | TRBV5-1 | NA | TGCGCCAGCAGCTTGGGTCAGGGAAGGAATTCACCCCTCCACTTT | CASSLGQGRNSPLHF
NA | TRBJ2-1 | TRBV4-2 | TRBD2 | TGTGCCAGCAGAGCGGGGACTAGCGGGGACAATGAGCAGTTCTTC | CASRAGTSGDNEQFF
NA | TRBJ2-7 | TRBV6-1 | TRBD1 | TGTGCCAGCAGTGAAGGGACAGGGGTGGACTACGAGCAGTACTTC | CASSEGTGVDYEQYF
NA | TRBJ1-5 | TRBV28 | NA | TGTGCCAGCAGTTCCTCTCAGGGGCATCAGCCCCAGCATTTT | CASSSSQGHQPQHF
NA | TRBJ2-1 | TRBV5-1 | TRBD2 | TGCGCCAGCAGCCTAGCGGGAGATGAGCAGTTCTTC | CASSLAGDEQFF
NA | TRBJ2-2 | TRBV28 | TRBD2 | TGTGCCAGCAGTTTTCCCGCGGGGGGGATCGGGGAGCTGTTTTTT | CASSFPAGGIGELFF
NA | TRBJ1-1 | TRBV5-4 | TRBD1 | TGTGCCAGCAGCTTGGAGGGACAGTATCTTGAAGCTTTCTTT | CASSLEGQYLEAFF
NA | TRBJ1-5 | TRBV7-9 | NA | TGTGCCAGCAGCTTAGCGGGGGCCTCCAGGGGCAATCAGCCCCAGCATTTT | CASSLAGASRGNQPQHF
NA | TRBJ2-3 | TRBV10-3 | NA | TGTGCCATCCTTAAGGGGGATACAGATACGCAGTATTTT | CAILKGDTDTQYF
NA | TRBJ2-3 | TRBV7-9 | TRBD2 | TGTGCCAGCAGGCCCGGGCTAGCGGGAGTGGCAGATACGCAGTATTTT | CASRPGLAGVADTQYF
few | TRBJ1-6 | TRBV4-1 | TRBD1 | TGCGCCAGCACCAGTGCCCGGGACAGGGACTCACCCCTCCACTTT | CASTSARDRDSPLHF
NA | TRBJ1-6 | TRBV20-1 | NA | TGCAGTGCTAGTGGTGCCAGAAACTCACCCCTCCACTTT | CSASGARNSPLHF
NA | TRBJ1-4 | TRBV6-1 | NA | TGTGCCAGCAGTGATCATTGGAAGACAGGCGTTAATGAAAAACTGTTTTTT | CASSDHWKTGVNEKLFF
NA | TRBJ1-2 | TRBV3-1/TRBV3-2 | TRBD1 | TGTGCCAGCAGCCAACGACAGGGGGCAGCCTATGGCTACACCTTC | CASSQRQGAAYGYTF
NA | TRBJ2-1 | TRBV6-5 | TRBD2 | TGTGCCAGCAGTTCCGGGACTAGTTTTAAGGCTGAGCAGTTCTTC | CASSSGTSFKAEQFF
many | TRBJ1-1 | TRBV7-9 | NA | TGTGCCAGCAGCTCACAGGGTGCGGCCACTGAAGCTTTCTTT | CASSSQGAATEAFF
NA | TRBJ2-1 | TRBV4-1 | TRBD2 | TGCGCCAGCAGCCAAGTAAAAGCGGGGGGCAATGAGCAGTTCTTC | CASSQVKAGGNEQFF
NA | TRBJ1-2 | TRBV29-1 | TRBD1 | TGCAGCGTCACCGGACAGGGGAATGGCTACACCTTC | CSVTGQGNGYTF
once | TRBJ2-7 | TRBV4-3 | NA | TGCGCCAGCAGCCAAGAACGGGAGAGGACCTACGAGCAGTACTTC | CASSQERERTYEQYF
few | TRBJ2-1 | TRBV7-2 | NA | TGTGCCAGCAGCTTAGCTCCGGGGTACAATGAGCAGTTCTTC | CASSLAPGYNEQFF
NA | TRBJ1-2 | TRBV5-1 | TRBD1 | TGCGCCAGCAGCGACGGACAGGGGGAGTATGGCTACACCTTC | CASSDGQGEYGYTF
NA | TRBJ2-3 | TRBV7-3 | TRBD2 | TGTGCCAGCAGCCGAAGCGGGGGGGAGGCAGATACGCAGTATTTT | CASSRSGGEADTQYF